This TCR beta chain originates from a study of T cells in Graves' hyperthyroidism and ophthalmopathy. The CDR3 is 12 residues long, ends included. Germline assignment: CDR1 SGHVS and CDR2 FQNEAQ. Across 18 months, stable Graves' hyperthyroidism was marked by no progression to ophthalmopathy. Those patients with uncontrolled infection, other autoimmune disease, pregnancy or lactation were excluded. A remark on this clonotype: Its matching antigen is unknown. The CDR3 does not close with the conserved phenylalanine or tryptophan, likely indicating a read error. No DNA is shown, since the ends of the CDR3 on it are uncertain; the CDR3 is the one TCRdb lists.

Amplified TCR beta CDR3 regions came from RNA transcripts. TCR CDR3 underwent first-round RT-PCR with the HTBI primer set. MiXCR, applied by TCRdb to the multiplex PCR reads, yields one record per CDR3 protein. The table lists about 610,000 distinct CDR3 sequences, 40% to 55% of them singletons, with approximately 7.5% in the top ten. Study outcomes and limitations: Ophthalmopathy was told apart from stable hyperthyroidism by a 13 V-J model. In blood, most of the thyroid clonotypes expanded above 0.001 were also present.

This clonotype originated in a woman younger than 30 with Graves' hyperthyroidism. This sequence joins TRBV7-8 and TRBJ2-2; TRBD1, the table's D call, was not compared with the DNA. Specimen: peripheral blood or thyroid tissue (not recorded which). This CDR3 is CASSLALIGQGY.